The next 13 T cell receptor beta chains were all read from a single sample in a study of T cell repertoires in cytomegalovirus infection. One entry per CDR3 protein, called by TCRdb with MiXCR from the reads. The sample lists some 220,000 distinct CDR3 sequences, roughly 12% occurring once. Sequenced material: PBMCs. Receptors were obtained from a human donor in good health (CMV status not recorded). Some clones in this sample may be carry-over from other donors' samples.

In this sample, this clonotype turned up many times. The V gene is TRBV7-2, the J gene TRBJ2-2, with 12 positions matching TRBD2. J was trimmed by 6 bases and V by 2 bases; bases with no gene match: 7. Germline loops: CDR1 SGHTA, CDR2 FQGNSA. The CDR3 is 17 residues long. CDR3 in amino acids: CASSLRRLAGDPGELFF. The CDR3 DNA is TGTGCCAGCAGCTTAAGGCGACTAGCGGGAGACCCCGGGGAGCTGTTTTTT.

The rearrangement links TRBV7-2 to TRBJ1-1; no reliable D call. Germline loops: CDR1 SGHTA, CDR2 FQGNSA. Trimming took off 2 bases at V and 0 bases at J, with 7 bases between the two ends. The CDR3 has 14 amino acids. This CDR3 is CASSLWGMNTEAFF. CDR3 DNA sequence: TGTGCCAGCAGCTTATGGGGTATGAACACTGAAGCTTTCTTT.

This clonotype was counted a few times. The chain recombines TRBV28 with TRBJ2-1, with 8 bases lining up with TRBD1. Germline V gene data show CDR1 as MDHEN and CDR2 as SYDVKM. The CDR3 covers 19 residues. V lost 5 bases to trimming and J lost 3 bases; unmatched junction nucleotides: 18. The CDR3 region is CASSPSGTGKNSYYNEQFF. DNA for the CDR3: TGTGCCAGCAGTCCCTCCGGGACAGGCAAAAATTCATACTACAATGAGCAGTTCTTC.

This clonotype occurred many times. This chain joins TRBV6-5 and TRBJ1-2; 7 positions agree with TRBD1. V trimming: 2 bases; J trimming: 6 bases; junction bases outside the gene matches: 6. Germline V gene sequence: CDR1 MNHEY, CDR2 SVGAGI. CDR3 length: 14 amino acids. This chain's CDR3 is CASSYRQGADGYTF. The CDR3 DNA sequence: TGTGCCAGCAGTTACCGACAGGGAGCGGATGGCTACACCTTC.

There are many counts of this clonotype. The chain carries TRBV7-2 and TRBJ2-5; D perhaps matches TRBD1 (6 bases). Germline lookup yields CDR1 SGHTA and CDR2 FQGNSA. The length of the CDR3 is 13 residues. Trimming took off 3 bases at V and 4 bases at J, with 9 bases between the two ends. CDR3 nucleotide sequence: TGTGCCAGCAGCTTGGACAGTCCAGAGACCCAGTACTTC. Translation: CASSLDSPETQYF.

This clonotype was counted many times. This chain joins TRBV12-3 or TRBV12-4 and TRBJ1-2, with D perhaps matching TRBD1 (5 bases). Trimming shortened V by 3 bases and J by 3 bases, and 14 bases separated the two germline ends. The CDR3 length is 15 residues. The CDR3 spells CASSFIQAQYYGYTF. The CDR3 region has the DNA TGTGCCAGCAGTTTTATACAGGCGCAGTACTATGGCTACACCTTC.

This chain joins TRBV20-1 and TRBJ2-7; D remains ambiguous. CDR1 DFQATT and CDR2 SNEGSKA come from the germline V gene (reference sequence). The CDR3 runs to 13 residues. The ends were cut back, 1 base at V and 4 bases at J, with 11 bases in the middle. The CDR3 is CSARVSGRYEQYF. The CDR3 region has the DNA TGCAGTGCTAGAGTTAGTGGCCGATACGAGCAGTACTTC.

This clonotype has a single count. The chain couples TRBV20-1 to TRBJ2-7, with TRBD1 matching over 9 bases. Germline-derived CDR1 and CDR2 are DFQATT and SNEGSKA (reference sequence). V lost 5 bases and J lost 2; bases outside the gene matches: 7. This CDR3 has 14 residues. CDR3 residues: CSAFHRGRPYEQYF. The CDR3 DNA reads as TGCAGTGCTTTCCACAGGGGGCGACCCTACGAGCAGTACTTC.

This clonotype was seen a handful of times. The chain couples TRBV7-9 to TRBJ2-3, with a weak D call TRBD2 (5 bases). CDR3 size: 14 residues. Trimming stripped 4 bases from V and 5 bases from J, with 13 bases between. Germline values: CDR1 SEHNR, CDR2 FQNEAQ (reference sequence). The CDR3 bases are TGTGCCAGCAGCTATGAGAGGGCAGGAGATACGCAGTATTTT. Residues: CASSYERAGDTQYF. Filled out from reference TRBV7-9 and TRBJ2-3, the complete variable domain reads DTGVSQNPRHKITKRGQNVTFRCDPISEHNRLYWYRQTLGQGPEFLTYFQNEAQLEKSRLLSDRFSAERPKGSFSTLEIQRTEQGDSAMYLCASSYERAGDTQYFGPGTRLTVL.

This clonotype has at least ten counts. CDR3: CASSNPFSGRSGETQYF. In DNA, the CDR3 is TGTGCCAGCAGTAATCCGTTTAGCGGGAGGTCCGGGGAGACCCAGTACTTC. The V gene is TRBV11-2, the J gene TRBJ2-5; 10 bases align to TRBD2. The germline gives CDR1 SGHAT, CDR2 FQNNGV. Trimming at V came to 6 bases and at J to 5 bases, leaving 15 bases not matched to a gene. This CDR3 region has 17 residues.

This clonotype was seen at least ten times. The V and J genes are TRBV11-3 and TRBJ2-7; 11 bases agree with TRBD2. V lost 5 bases to trimming and J lost 0 bases; unmatched junction nucleotides: 3. The CDR3 length is 15 residues. Germline assignment: CDR1 SGHNT and CDR2 YENEEA. The CDR3 coding sequence is TGTGCCAGCAGCACTCTAGCGGGAGGCTCCTACGAGCAGTACTTC. This codes for CASSTLAGGSYEQYF.

This clonotype was observed a handful of times. The rearrangement joins TRBV7-9 to TRBJ1-5, with no clear D. The CDR3 length is 13 residues. The germline V gene has CDR1 SEHNR and CDR2 FQNEAQ (reference sequence). Trimming cost V 1 base and J 6 bases, with 7 bases left between them. CDR3 loop: CASSLDGIQPQHF. DNA of the CDR3: TGTGCCAGCAGCTTAGATGGCATTCAGCCCCAGCATTTT.

Ten or more counts support this clonotype. The chain has TRBV3-1 and TRBJ1-1, with D perhaps TRBD1 (6 bases). The CDR3 extends over 15 amino acids. The V gene's germline CDR1 is LGHDT and CDR2 YNNKEL (reference sequence). V was pared by 4 bases and J by 4 bases, with 16 bases between. For the CDR3, the DNA is TGTGCCAGCAGCCTGCGAGGCAGGGGTGGCACTGAAGCTTTCTTT. Translation: CASSLRGRGGTEAFF.